The 29 T cell receptor beta chains listed next were all sequenced from one sample in a study of STAT5B mutations in CD4+ large granular lymphocyte leukemia. The table came from immunoSEQ multiplex PCR; TCRdb's copy has only in-frame clones and leaves some out. Of about 31,000 clones listed, less than 90% are singletons. Source material: CD4+ T cells from blood buffy coats. These receptors all stem from a human donor in good health.

This chain joins TRBV6-5 and TRBJ1-1; D ambiguous. The CDR3 sequence is 13 residues long. Trimming pared 6 bases from V and 4 bases from J, leaving 12 bases between. CDR1 and CDR2 (germline): MNHEY, SVGAGI. The CDR3 spells CASRGPGGTEAFF. The CDR3 nucleotides are TGTGCCAGCAGAGGGCCGGGCGGCACTGAAGCTTTCTTT.

This clone has only one observation. This chain links TRBV19 with TRBJ1-2; tentatively, D is TRBD1 (6 bases). This CDR3 has 14 amino acids. Trimming removed 8 bases at V and 3 bases at J, with 16 bases between. Germline V gene data show CDR1 as LNHDA and CDR2 as SQIVND (reference sequence). Here the CDR3 reads CASRAQGKDYGYTF. The DNA of the CDR3 is TGTGCCAGTCGAGCACAGGGAAAAGACTATGGCTACACCTTC.

The gene calls are TRBV6-6 and TRBJ2-7; D unresolved. Deletions cut 1 base from V and 2 bases from J, with 12 bases between. Germline V lookup: CDR1 MNHNY, CDR2 SVGAGI (reference sequence). This CDR3 has 15 amino acids. The CDR3 region is CASSYYTPGAYEQYF. DNA for the CDR3: TGTGCCAGCAGTTACTATACCCCCGGTGCCTACGAGCAGTACTTC.

The genes are TRBV5-1 and TRBJ2-7; 7 bases map to TRBD2. The junction had 5 bases not matched to a gene; V was cut back by 2 bases and J by 0 bases. Per germline, CDR1 SGHRS and CDR2 YFSETQ. CDR3 length: 15 residues. CDR3 protein: CASSFPSGSSYEQYF. CDR3 sequence (DNA): TGCGCCAGCAGCTTTCCTAGCGGCAGCTCCTACGAGCAGTACTTC.

Worth noting for this clone: At one end, the junction sequence differs from germline, possibly due to a read error. The rearrangement uses TRBV7-7 and TRBJ2-5, with 8 bases matching TRBD2. Germline CDR1 is SSHAT and CDR2 is FNYEAQ (reference sequence). This CDR3 contains 14 residues. DNA for the CDR3: TGTGCTAGCAGCAGCAGACTAGCGAGCGAGACCCAGTACTTC. It specifies CASSSRLASETQYF.

V usage is TRBV27 and J usage is TRBJ2-2; 10 bases line up with TRBD1. The CDR3 covers 17 residues. The J segment lost 6 bases and the V segment lost 1 base, leaving 8 bases of the junction unmatched. CDR1 and CDR2 from the germline V gene are MNHEY and SMNVEV (reference sequence). CDR3 residues: CASSLWGDRGVAGELFF. The CDR3 DNA is TGTGCCAGCAGTTTATGGGGGGACAGGGGAGTCGCCGGGGAGCTGTTTTTT.

A single count supports this clone. The rearrangement joins TRBV5-4 to TRBJ2-1, with TRBD2 identical over 9 bases. The CDR3 has 15 residues. Germline-derived CDR1 and CDR2 are SGHNT and YYREEE (reference sequence). Trimming took 4 bases from V and 4 from J; bases not matched to a gene: 6. As DNA, the CDR3 is TGTGCCAGCAGCCTTAGCGGGGGATCTTACAATGAGCAGTTCTTC. This translates into CASSLSGGSYNEQFF.

This chain links TRBV27 with TRBJ2-1; D unresolved. This CDR3 is 14 amino acids long. Germline V lookup: CDR1 MNHEY, CDR2 SMNVEV (reference sequence). V gave up 3 bases and J gave up 4 bases, with 10 bases separating them. The CDR3 DNA reads as TGTGCCAGCAGTTTCTCCGGAGAGTACAATGAGCAGTTCTTC. This encodes CASSFSGEYNEQFF.

This clone showed up just once. The same CDR3 can be traced to other DNA sequences in this sample. This chain links TRBV11-2 with TRBJ2-2; D gene unclear. Germline V gives CDR1 SGHAT, CDR2 FQNNGV. Trimming shortened V by 5 bases and J by 4 bases, and 5 bases separated the two germline ends. The CDR3 has 12 amino acids. In DNA form, the CDR3 reads TGTGCCAGCAGCAAAACCACCGGGGAGCTGTTTTTT. Translated, it gives CASSKTTGELFF.

The chain recombines TRBV5-1 with TRBJ1-4; D not certain. The CDR3 has 15 amino acids. In germline, CDR1 is SGHRS, CDR2 YFSETQ. Trimming pared 4 bases from V and 0 bases from J, leaving 10 bases between. CDR3 sequence (DNA): TGCGCCAGCAGCGGCGGCCTAGCAACTAATGAAAAACTGTTTTTT. Encoded protein: CASSGGLATNEKLFF.

The CDR3: CASSLGPDHSNQPQHF. DNA of the CDR3: TGCGCCAGCAGCTTAGGGCCAGATCATAGCAATCAGCCCCAGCATTTT. This chain joins TRBV5-1 and TRBJ1-5; D unresolved. The CDR3 consists of 16 residues. V lost 2 bases to trimming and J lost 0 bases, with 12 bases between them. The V gene's germline CDR1 is SGHRS and CDR2 YFSETQ.

V usage is TRBV25-1 and J usage is TRBJ2-1; a weak D match, TRBD2 (6 bases). Germline V gene lookup returns CDR1 MGHDK and CDR2 SYGVNS. The CDR3 runs to 16 residues. Trimming shortened V by 1 base and J by 5 bases, and 15 bases separated the two germline ends. CDR3 loop: CASSELSTGLHNEQFF. CDR3 nucleotide sequence: TGTGCCAGCAGTGAATTGTCGACGGGACTTCACAATGAGCAGTTCTTC.

The chain employs TRBV4-1 and TRBJ1-1, with D perhaps matching TRBD1 (6 bases). Looked up from germline, CDR1 is MGHRA and CDR2 is YSYEKL. The CDR3 contains 15 residues. The V end was cut by 1 base, the J end by 2 bases, with 11 bases between. DNA of the CDR3: TGCGCCAGCAGCCAAGGCCGACAGGTTAACACTGAAGCTTTCTTT. Its protein product is CASSQGRQVNTEAFF.

This chain links TRBV6-1 with TRBJ2-5, with D possibly being TRBD2 (5 bases). The germline V gene has CDR1 MNHNS and CDR2 SASEGT. The CDR3 runs to 16 residues. V was clipped by 3 bases and J by 5 bases, with 19 bases between them. In DNA, the CDR3 is TGTGCCAGCAGTGACTGGGAGACACTGGGGATGGAGACCCAGTACTTC. It yields the protein CASSDWETLGMETQYF.

The rearrangement joins TRBV27 to TRBJ2-2; 9 bases match TRBD2. The CDR3 is 15 amino acids. Germline V gene data show CDR1 as MNHEY and CDR2 as SMNVEV (reference sequence). Trimming took 5 bases from V and 5 from J; bases not matched to a gene: 6. CDR3 in amino acids: CASSPSSGRTGELFF. In nucleotides, the CDR3 is TGTGCCAGCAGTCCATCAAGCGGGAGGACCGGGGAGCTGTTTTTT.

The rearrangement links TRBV28 to TRBJ1-1, with D maybe TRBD1 (5 bases). The CDR3 covers 14 residues. Trimming removed 3 bases from V and 0 bases from J, with 8 bases in between. Looked up from germline, CDR1 is MDHEN and CDR2 is SYDVKM. Here the CDR3 DNA reads TGTGCCAGCAGTTTCAAAGGGGTGAACACTGAAGCTTTCTTT. Its protein product is CASSFKGVNTEAFF. The full variable domain, with the rest looked up from reference TRBV28 and TRBJ1-1, is DVKVTQSSRYLVKRTGEKVFLECVQDMDHENMFWYRQDPGLGLRLIYFSYDVKMKEKGDIPEGYSVSREKKERFSLILESASTNQTSMYLCASSFKGVNTEAFFGQGTRLTVV.

The V gene is TRBV7-2, the J gene TRBJ2-7; 7 nucleotides align to TRBD1. The J segment lost 0 bases and the V segment lost 5 bases, leaving 10 bases of the junction unmatched. Per the germline V gene, CDR1 is SGHTA and CDR2 is FQGNSA. The CDR3 totals 16 residues. DNA for the CDR3: TGTGCCAGCAGCCGGGAACAGGGGTTTTTCTCCTACGAGCAGTACTTC. Encoded protein: CASSREQGFFSYEQYF.

The chain joins TRBV11-2 to TRBJ2-7; 14 bases map to TRBD2. V lost 5 bases and J lost 3; bases outside the gene matches: 3. The CDR3 is 15 amino acids. Germline values: CDR1 SGHAT, CDR2 FQNNGV. The CDR3, as DNA: TGTGCCAGCAGCACTGGGACTAGCGGGAGCTACGAGCAGTACTTC. As protein: CASSTGTSGSYEQYF.

J is TRBJ2-5 and V is TRBV10-3; possible D gene TRBD1, 6 bases. The CDR3 is made up of 15 amino acids. V was pared by 4 bases and J by 1 base, with 13 bases between. Germline CDR1 is ENHRY and CDR2 is SYGVKD. The CDR3 region is CAISGTATAQETQYF. For the CDR3, the DNA is TGTGCCATCAGTGGGACAGCTACCGCCCAAGAGACCCAGTACTTC.

This clone was seen more than once but under ten times. The J gene is TRBJ1-1, the V gene TRBV7-9, with D perhaps matching TRBD1 (6 bases). This CDR3 comprises 13 residues. Germline V CDR1 and CDR2: SEHNR, FQNEAQ (reference sequence). The ends were cut back, 0 bases at V and 4 bases at J, with 6 bases in the middle. The CDR3 DNA sequence: TGTGCCAGCAGCTTAGCACAGGGCACTGAAGCTTTCTTT. Protein sequence: CASSLAQGTEAFF.

The DNA of the CDR3 is TGTGCCAGCAGTCCAGGGACAGGGGAAACCTACAATGAGCAGTTCTTC. Protein sequence: CASSPGTGETYNEQFF. The chain couples TRBV27 to TRBJ2-1, with TRBD1 identical over 10 bases. Trimming at V came to 5 bases and at J to 2 bases, leaving 6 bases not matched to a gene. CDR3 length: 16 residues. Per the germline V gene, CDR1 is MNHEY and CDR2 is SMNVEV (reference sequence).

The chain carries TRBV11-3 and TRBJ2-5, with 7 bases identical to TRBD2. The J call may be incorrect, as the DNA end agrees better with TRBJ2-7. This CDR3 contains 15 residues. Looked up from germline, CDR1 is SGHNT and CDR2 is YENEEA. Here the CDR3 reads CASSASGLDSYEQYF. The CDR3 nucleotides read TGTGCCAGCAGCGCTAGCGGCCTTGACTCCTACGAGCAGTACTTC.

This chain connects TRBV4-1 to TRBJ2-3; TRBD2 matches at 12 bases. Losses at the gene ends were 4 bases for V and 3 bases for J; bases not matched to a gene: 11. The CDR3 runs to 18 residues. Germline V gene sequence: CDR1 MGHRA, CDR2 YSYEKL. The CDR3 nucleotides are TGCGCCAGCAGCCGACTAGCGGGAGTCCCCTCTGGGACAGATACGCAGTATTTT. Translation: CASSRLAGVPSGTDTQYF.

V and J are TRBV9 and TRBJ1-3, with D possibly TRBD1 on 6 matching bases. The length of the CDR3 is 15 residues. V was shortened by 2 bases and J by 0 bases, with 9 bases between the two germline ends. Germline CDR1 reads SGDLS; CDR2 reads YYNGEE. In nucleotides, the CDR3 is TGTGCCAGCAGCGTGTTAGGGGGCTCTGGAAACACCATATATTTT. Encoded protein: CASSVLGGSGNTIYF.

The V gene is TRBV27, the J gene TRBJ2-2; maybe TRBD2 (5 bases). V lost 6 bases to trimming and J lost 6 bases, with 23 bases between them. Germline V CDR1 and CDR2: MNHEY, SMNVEV (reference sequence). This CDR3 spans 17 amino acids. This CDR3 is CASSPNPGSAMPGELFF. In nucleotides, the CDR3 is TGTGCCAGCAGCCCTAACCCGGGGTCCGCCATGCCCGGGGAGCTGTTTTTT.

Here the CDR3 DNA reads TGTGCCAGCAGCCAAATCTCGAACACTGAAGCTTTCTTT. Protein sequence: CASSQISNTEAFF. The chain employs TRBV14 and TRBJ1-1, with D unclear. This CDR3 contains 13 residues. The germline V and J ends were trimmed by 2 bases and 1 base, with 5 bases remaining between them. Germline V CDR1 and CDR2: SGHDN, FVKESK. Together with reference TRBV14 and TRBJ1-1, the CDR3 gives the full variable domain: EAGVTQFPSHSVIEKGQTVTLRCDPISGHDNLYWYRRVMGKEIKFLLHFVKESKQDESGMPNNRFLAERTGGTYSTLKVQPAELEDSGVYFCASSQISNTEAFFGQGTRLTVV.

The chain recombines TRBV7-9 with TRBJ2-1, with 7 bases lining up with TRBD2. Germline V gives CDR1 SEHNR, CDR2 FQNEAQ (reference sequence). With V trimmed by 8 bases and J by 1 base, 8 bases remained unmatched. The CDR3 sequence is 15 residues long. The CDR3 nucleotides read TGTGCCAGCCGCAGCCGGGACTATTCCTACAATGAGCAGTTCTTC. This encodes CASRSRDYSYNEQFF.

This clone was picked up a small number of times. The chain is built from TRBV6-1 and TRBJ1-2; TRBD1 is a possible D gene (6 bases). The CDR3 loop spans 13 amino acids. Between the trimmed V and J ends, which lost 8 bases and 2 bases, there was a span of 12 bases. From germline, CDR1 is MNHNS and CDR2 SASEGT. DNA for the CDR3: TGTGCCAGCGCTCGGGGGCCGAACTATGGCTACACCTTC. Amino acids: CASARGPNYGYTF.

The chain links TRBV2 to TRBJ1-1; 7 bases align to TRBD1. The CDR3 totals 14 residues. Germline CDR1 reads SNHLY; CDR2 reads FYNNEI. Unmatched junction bases numbered 5, after V lost 6 bases and J lost 1 base. DNA for the CDR3: TGTGCCAGCAGCTTGGGACAGCGGAACACTGAAGCTTTCTTT. Translating it yields CASSLGQRNTEAFF.